This entry describes one TCR beta chain. These data originate in a study of OX40 agonist ivuxolimab in advanced cancers. For the study at large: Patients assigned to dose escalation were diagnosed with hepatocellular carcinoma, melanoma, renal cell or head and neck cancer. Partial responses were achieved by three patients, of whom one had hepatocellular carcinoma and two had cutaneous melanoma.

The CDR3 totals 12 residues. Germline loops: CDR1 SNHLY, CDR2 FYNNEI. The ends were cut back, 8 bases at V and 6 bases at J, with 14 bases in the middle. Only in-frame clones appear in the TCRdb table, and some are missing; sequencing was by immunoSEQ multiplex PCR. The sample holds over 40,000 clones, approximately 80% seen once. Sequencing was performed on CD4+ or CD8+ T cells sorted from blood, taken in a trial of the OX40 agonist ivuxolimab. This chain links TRBV2 with TRBJ2-7; unclear D gene. This receptor was identified in an adult with an advanced solid tumor such as melanoma, head and neck, liver or kidney cancer. The CDR3 loop is CASSRLLGEQYF. The CDR3 nucleotides read TGTGCCAGCTCCCGGTTGCTAGGCGAGCAGTACTTC.